These 10 T cell receptor beta chains share one sample of origin, sequenced in a study of blood T cell repertoires in COVID-19. TCRdb keeps only in-frame clones here, not all; method: immunoSEQ multiplex PCR. This table holds about 36,000 clones, approximately 80% found once. The sample comprised peripheral blood. The receptors were gathered from a human donor in a cohort sampled during active or convalescent COVID-19. The donor label of this sample is uncertain.

This rearrangement joins TRBV5-1 to TRBJ2-3; 10 bases align to TRBD2. Unmatched junction bases numbered 3, after V lost 4 bases and J lost 4 bases. The CDR3 is made up of 14 amino acids. Germline V gene lookup returns CDR1 SGHRS and CDR2 YFSETQ. In DNA, the CDR3 is TGCGCCAGCAGCCCAGGACTAGCGGCAGATACGCAGTATTTT. As protein: CASSPGLAADTQYF.

There are a few counts of this clone. V usage is TRBV24-1 and J usage is TRBJ1-5; D remains ambiguous. The CDR3 is 14 amino acids. Between the trimmed V and J ends, which lost 8 bases and 2 bases, there was a span of 12 bases. Germline CDR1 KGHDR, CDR2 SFDVKD. In nucleotides, the CDR3 is TGTGCCACCACCCGGGCCGGGGGCAATCAGCCCCAGCATTTT. As protein: CATTRAGGNQPQHF.

The CDR3 here is CASSGGLAGAYEQYF. The CDR3 DNA is TGTGCCAGCAGTGGGGGCCTAGCGGGGGCCTACGAGCAGTACTTC. The chain joins TRBV27 to TRBJ2-7; TRBD2 matches at 10 bases. J gave up 2 bases and V 5 bases, and 6 bases lay outside the gene matches. The germline gives CDR1 MNHEY, CDR2 SMNVEV (reference sequence). The CDR3 is made up of 15 amino acids.

The CDR3 coding sequence is TGTGCCAGCTTTATGAGGCAGGGAGGGACCCAGTACTTC. This translates into CASFMRQGGTQYF. The V call is TRBV6-5, the J call TRBJ2-5; a possible D gene is TRBD2 (6 bases). V was cut by 8 bases and J by 7 bases, with 17 bases left in between. CDR3 size: 13 residues. Germline lookup yields CDR1 MNHEY and CDR2 SVGAGI.

CDR3 in DNA: TGTGCCAGTAGTATTTTGAGCGGGCGAGAGGATACGCAGTATTTT. It yields the protein CASSILSGREDTQYF. The chain uses TRBV19 and TRBJ2-3; D possibly corresponds to TRBD2 (6 bases). This CDR3 comprises 15 residues. V was clipped by 3 bases and J by 6 bases, with 16 bases between them. Germline lookup yields CDR1 LNHDA and CDR2 SQIVND (reference sequence).

The chain employs TRBV7-2 and TRBJ1-1; a weak D match, TRBD1 (5 bases). The CDR3 length is 14 residues. Trimming pared 2 bases from V and 6 bases from J, leaving 13 bases between. Germline CDR1 SGHTA, CDR2 FQGNSA. The CDR3 spells CASSLNAGSAEAFF. CDR3 bases: TGTGCCAGCAGCTTAAATGCAGGGTCGGCTGAAGCTTTCTTT.

The chain has TRBV7-2 and TRBJ1-4; 9 bases line up with TRBD1. CDR1 is SGHTA, CDR2 FQGNSA, per germline. V lost 5 bases and J lost 7; bases outside the gene matches: 5. The CDR3 has 14 residues. The CDR3 DNA sequence: TGTGCCAGCAGCGACAGGGGGTGGAGTGAAAAACTGTTTTTT. This encodes CASSDRGWSEKLFF.

The V and J genes are TRBV29-1 and TRBJ1-1; D unresolved. CDR1 and CDR2 from the germline V gene are SQVTM and ANQGSEA. The germline V and J ends were trimmed by 4 bases and 11 bases, with 17 bases remaining between them. This CDR3 is 12 amino acids long. CDR3 sequence: CSVGSEGTEAFF. The DNA for the CDR3 is TGCAGCGTTGGGTCAGAGGGAACGGAGGCTTTCTTT.

The chain is built from TRBV7-2 and TRBJ1-1; D might be TRBD1 (5 bases). CDR3 size: 14 residues. Trimming took 7 bases from V and 1 from J, leaving 13 bases between them. Germline loops: CDR1 SGHTA, CDR2 FQGNSA. CDR3 sequence (DNA): TGTGCCAGCATCTCTACAGGTGCGAACACTGAAGCTTTCTTT. This codes for CASISTGANTEAFF.

The genes are TRBV9 and TRBJ2-3; a weak D match, TRBD1 (5 bases). Trimming left V 3 bases short and J 1 base short, with 9 bases between. CDR3 size: 14 residues. Germline V gene data show CDR1 as SGDLS and CDR2 as YYNGEE. CDR3 nucleotide sequence: TGTGCCAGCAGCGCCACACAGGGCACAGATACGCAGTATTTT. This translates into CASSATQGTDTQYF.